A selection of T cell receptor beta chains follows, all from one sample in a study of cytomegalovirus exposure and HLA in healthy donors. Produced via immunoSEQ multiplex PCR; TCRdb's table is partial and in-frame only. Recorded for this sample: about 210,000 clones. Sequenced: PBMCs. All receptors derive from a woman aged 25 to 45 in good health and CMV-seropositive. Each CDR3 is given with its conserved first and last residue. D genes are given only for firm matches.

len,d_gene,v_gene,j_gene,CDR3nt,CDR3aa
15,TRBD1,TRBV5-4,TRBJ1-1,TGTGCCAGCAGCCGTAGACAGGGGATGATGACTGAAGCTTTCTTT,CASSRRQGMMTEAFF
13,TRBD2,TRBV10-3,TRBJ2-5,TGTGCCATCAATAGCGGGGTTAAGGAGACCCAGTACTTC,CAINSGVKETQYF
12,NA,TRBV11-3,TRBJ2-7,TGTGCCAGCAGCCCGGTGGGGGGGCCGCCGAACTTC,CASSPVGGPPNF
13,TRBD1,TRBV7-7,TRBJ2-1,TGTGCCAGCAGCTGGGACAGTGACAATGAGCAGTTCTTC,CASSWDSDNEQFF
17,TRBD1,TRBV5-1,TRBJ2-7,TGCGCCAGCAGTCCTGGACCACCCGGGACAGTTGCCTACGAGCAGTACTTC,CASSPGPPGTVAYEQYF
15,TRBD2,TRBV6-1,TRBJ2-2,TGTGCCAGCAGTGGTACTAGCGGGAGCACCGGGGAGCTGTTTTTT,CASSGTSGSTGELFF
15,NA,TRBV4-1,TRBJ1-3,TGCGCCAGCAGCCAACTCAGGGCAACTGGAAACACCATATATTTT,CASSQLRATGNTIYF
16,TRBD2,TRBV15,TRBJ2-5,TGTGCCACCAGCAGAGATCGTTCGGGGGGTAGAGAGACCCAGTACTTC,CATSRDRSGGRETQYF
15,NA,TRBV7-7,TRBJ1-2,TGTGCCAGCAGGTTACAGGGCCCACTTGTTTTAGGCTACACCTTC,CASRLQGPLVLGYTF
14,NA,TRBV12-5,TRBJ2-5,TGTGCTAGTGGAAAGATGGCTAGCAAAGAGACCCAGTACTTC,CASGKMASKETQYF
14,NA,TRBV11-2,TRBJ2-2,TGTGCCAGCAGCCTCACTAGCTACACCGGGGAGCTGTTTTTT,CASSLTSYTGELFF
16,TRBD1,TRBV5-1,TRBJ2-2,TGCGCCAGCAGCCCCACAGGGGTCGTTAGCACCGGGGAGCTGTTTTTT,CASSPTGVVSTGELFF
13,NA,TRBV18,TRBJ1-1,TGTGCCAGCTCACCACGTCAGAACACTGAAGCTTTCTTT,CASSPRQNTEAFF
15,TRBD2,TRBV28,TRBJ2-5,TGTGCCAGCAGTTTAGCAGCGGGAGTATCAGAGACCCAGTACTTC,CASSLAAGVSETQYF
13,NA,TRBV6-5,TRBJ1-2,TGTGCCAGCAGGGAGGACAGCAACTATGGCTACACCTTC,CASREDSNYGYTF
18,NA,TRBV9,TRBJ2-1,TGTGCCAGCAGCCTCCTAGGGGGGGGCGCTAGCTCCTACAATGAGCAGTTCTTC,CASSLLGGGASSYNEQFF
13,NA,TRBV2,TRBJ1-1,TGTGCCAGCACAGTCGACACGAACACTGAAGCTTTCTTT,CASTVDTNTEAFF
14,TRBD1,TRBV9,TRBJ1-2,TGTGCCAGCAGCGACCCCAGGGGGAACTATGGCTACACCTTC,CASSDPRGNYGYTF
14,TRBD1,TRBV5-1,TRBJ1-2,TGCGCCAGCAGCTTCTCCGGGACAGGGGAAGGCTACACCTTC,CASSFSGTGEGYTF
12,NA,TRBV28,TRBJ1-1,TGTGCCAGCAGTTTCTCCTACACTGAAGCTTTCTTT,CASSFSYTEAFF
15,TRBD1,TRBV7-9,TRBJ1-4,TGTGCCAGCAGCGCCCGGACAGGGGGTAATGAAAAACTGTTTTTT,CASSARTGGNEKLFF
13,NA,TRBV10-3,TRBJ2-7,TGTGCCATCAGTGGGTCAGGGGTTGGCGAGCAGTACTTC,CAISGSGVGEQYF
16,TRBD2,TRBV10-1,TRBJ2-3,TGCGCCAGCAGTCCTCTTCGCGGGAGTGACACAGATACGCAGTATTTT,CASSPLRGSDTDTQYF
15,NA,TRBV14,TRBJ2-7,TGTGCCAGCAGCCTCCGTAGCGGAGACTCCTACGAGCAGTACTTC,CASSLRSGDSYEQYF
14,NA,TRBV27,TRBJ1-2,TGTGCCAGCAGGAAAACAGGGTCTAACTATGGCTACACCTTC,CASRKTGSNYGYTF
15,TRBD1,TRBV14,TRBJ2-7,TGTGCCAGCAGTTCCTGGGGACAGGGGATCTACGAGCAGTACTTC,CASSSWGQGIYEQYF
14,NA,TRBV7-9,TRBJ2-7,TGTGCCAGCAGCCTCAACAGGTACCCCTACGAGCAGTACTTC,CASSLNRYPYEQYF
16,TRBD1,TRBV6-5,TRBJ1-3,TGTGCCAGCAGTTACAGGGGGCCGGTGTCTGGAAACACCATATATTTT,CASSYRGPVSGNTIYF
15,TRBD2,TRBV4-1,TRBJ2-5,TGCGCCAGCAGCCTCAGTCCTAGCGGCCAAGAGACCCAGTACTTC,CASSLSPSGQETQYF
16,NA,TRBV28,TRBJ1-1,TGTGCCAGCAGTTTATTTAGGAGGGGCCGGAACACTGAAGCTTTCTTT,CASSLFRRGRNTEAFF
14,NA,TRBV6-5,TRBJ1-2,TGTGCCAGCAGTTACGGGACAAGCAACTATGGCTACACCTTC,CASSYGTSNYGYTF
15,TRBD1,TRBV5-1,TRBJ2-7,TGCGCCAGCAGCGCGGACAGGGGGATAACCTACGAGCAGTACTTC,CASSADRGITYEQYF
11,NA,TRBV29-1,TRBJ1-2,TGCAGCGTTGCTCAGGACTATGGCTACACCTTC,CSVAQDYGYTF
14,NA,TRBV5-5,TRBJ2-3,TGTGCCAGCAGTACGGACATCAGCACAGATACGCAGTATTTT,CASSTDISTDTQYF
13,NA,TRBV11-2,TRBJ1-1,TGTGCCAGCAGCTTAGTCGGCAGGGATGAAGCTTTCTTT,CASSLVGRDEAFF
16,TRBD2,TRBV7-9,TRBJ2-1,TGTGCCAGCAGCTCCGGAGGGACTAGCGAATTCAATGAGCAGTTCTTC,CASSSGGTSEFNEQFF
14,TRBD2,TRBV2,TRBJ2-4,TGTGCCAGCAGTGAACTGGCTAGCGGGGGGCCACAGTACTTC,CASSELASGGPQYF
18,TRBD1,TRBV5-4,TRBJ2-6,TGTGCCAGCAGCTTGCCTCGACAGGGGGCGGTAGGGGCCAACGTCCTGACTTTC,CASSLPRQGAVGANVLTF
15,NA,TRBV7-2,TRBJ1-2,TGTGCCAGCAGCCCCCGACCGGGGGCTAACTATGGCTACACCTTC,CASSPRPGANYGYTF
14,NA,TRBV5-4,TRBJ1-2,TGTGCCAGCAGCGAACAGGGTTACTCCTATGGCTACACCTTC,CASSEQGYSYGYTF
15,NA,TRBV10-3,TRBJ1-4,TGTGCCATCAGTGAGAGCATTGCCCTGAATGAAAAACTGTTTTTT,CAISESIALNEKLFF
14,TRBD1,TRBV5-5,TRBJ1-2,TGTGCCAGCAGCTATATAGGGACAGACTATGGCTACACCTTC,CASSYIGTDYGYTF
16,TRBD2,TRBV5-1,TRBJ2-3,TGCGCCAGCAGCTTGGACCTAGCGGGAGGTGTGGATACGCAGTATTTT,CASSLDLAGGVDTQYF
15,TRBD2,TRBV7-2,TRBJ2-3,TGTGCCAGCAGCTTAGGAGCGGGACTCACAGATACGCAGTATTTT,CASSLGAGLTDTQYF
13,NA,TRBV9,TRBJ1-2,TGTGCCAGCAGCGTAGAAGGAGGCTATGGCTACACCTTC,CASSVEGGYGYTF